This TCR beta chain was profiled in a study of Graves' ophthalmopathy and Graves' hyperthyroidism. General study points: Ophthalmopathy progression cases were predicted by the model with approximately 70% sensitivity and 72.22% specificity. Blood samples also showed most expanded thyroid clonotypes exceeding 0.001 frequency.

Under 3 months in duration, the ophthalmopathy in affected donors had moderate-to-severe activity, CAS ≥3 and NOSPECS ≥4. V shed 10 bases and J shed 0 bases, with 10 bases lying between them. This CDR3 has 13 residues. Germline CDR1 reads MNHEY; CDR2 reads SVGEGT. The sample holds many counts of this clonotype. What it binds is not known. Amplification of the TCR beta CDR3 regions used RNA transcripts (as template). Following a first-round RT-PCR that used HTBI primers, a second-round multiplex PCR was carried out. MiXCR, applied by TCRdb to the multiplex PCR reads, yields one record per CDR3 protein. The data show about 410,000 distinct CDR3 sequences, 18% seen once.

The receptor was derived from a young woman with Graves' ophthalmopathy. This chain connects TRBV6-2 or TRBV6-3 to TRBJ1-5; D is possibly TRBD1 (5 bases). Sequenced material: peripheral blood. The CDR3 sequence is CATRDDSNQPQHF. The DNA of the CDR3 is TGTGCCACCCGGGACGATAGCAATCAGCCCCAGCATTTT.